This TCR beta chain came from a study of regulatory T cells in long-lasting Graves disease. About the study: More than 5 years of antithyroid drugs with positive TSH receptor antibodies defined persistent Graves' disease.

CDR1 MDHEN and CDR2 SYDVKM come from the germline V gene. Trimming at V came to 9 bases and at J to 3 bases, leaving 8 bases not matched to a gene. The CDR3 has 14 residues. This clonotype has just a few counts. Arm-PCR of CDR3 regions with iRepertoire HTBI primers generated TCR beta libraries. TCRdb processed the multiplex PCR reads anew with MiXCR; each CDR3 protein has one entry. The data contain 430,000 or so distinct CDR3 sequences, roughly 23% of them singletons. The time point: persistent/refractory GD, antithyroid drugs over 5 years with positive TRAb. Extracted RNA from PBMCs served as the source of the TCR library.

This clonotype originated in a female donor with Graves disease. The chain recombines TRBV28 with TRBJ2-1, with 7 nucleotides matching TRBD2. Here the sequenced sample was peripheral blood mononuclear cells (PBMCs), taken when the disease was refractory, from a patient treated with antithyroid drugs. In DNA form, the CDR3 reads TGTGCCAGTGGGAGGGCCAGGGACTACAATGAGCAGTTCTTC. Translated: CASGRARDYNEQFF. The variable domain in full, completed from reference TRBV28 and TRBJ2-1, reads DVKVTQSSRYLVKRTGEKVFLECVQDMDHENMFWYRQDPGLGLRLIYFSYDVKMKEKGDIPEGYSVSREKKERFSLILESASTNQTSMYLCASGRARDYNEQFFGPGTRLTVL.